This is a list of T cell receptor beta chains from one sample in a study of tumor-infiltrating lymphocytes in primary liver carcinoma. TCRdb fed the multiplex PCR reads into MiXCR, producing one record per CDR3 protein. The data hold more than 150,000 distinct CDR3 sequences, with over 50% observed a single time. Sequenced: peripheral blood. The receptors originated from a man aged 35-49 years with primary liver carcinoma and hepatitis B virus infection. CDR3s include the opening cysteine and the closing phenylalanine or tryptophan. A D gene is named only where the DNA matches it firmly. Clone size is stated in some rows and not others, as once, few, many or a class when expanded.

TRBV28	.	TRBJ1-2	once	CTSSWGNYGYTF	TGTACCAGCAGCTGGGGTAACTATGGCTACACCTTC
TRBV11-2	TRBD2	TRBJ2-7	many	CASSLGGNEQYF	TGTGCCAGCAGCTTGGGGGGGAACGAGCAGTACTTC
TRBV11-3	.	TRBJ2-3	many	CASSFYTQYF	TGTGCCAGCAGCTTTTATACGCAGTATTTT
TRBV6-6	TRBD2	TRBJ2-7	.	CASSYSGTSGREEQYF	TGTGCCAGCAGTTACTCGGGGACTAGCGGGAGGGAAGAGCAGTACTTC
TRBV11-2	.	TRBJ2-3	many	CASSLGVGGADTQYF	TGTGCCAGCAGCTTAGGGGTAGGGGGAGCAGATACGCAGTATTTT
TRBV4-2	.	TRBJ1-1	.	CASSPGAGTEAFF	TGTGCCAGCAGCCCGGGGGCGGGGACTGAAGCTTTCTTT
TRBV11-1	.	TRBJ2-1	.	CASSLKTILYNEQFF	TGTGCCAGCAGCTTAAAAACTATCCTTTATAATGAGCAGTTCTTC
TRBV10-2	TRBD2	TRBJ2-3	.	CASSDPASGRGDTQYF	TGCGCCAGCAGTGATCCGGCTAGCGGGAGAGGAGATACGCAGTATTTT
TRBV11-3	.	TRBJ2-1	few	CASSLNAYEQFF	TGTGCCAGCAGCTTAAATGCCTATGAGCAGTTCTTC
TRBV11-3	.	TRBJ2-1	.	CASSSLVGEGELFF	TGTGCCAGCAGCTCCCTAGTGGGAGAGGGTGAGCTGTTCTTC
TRBV11-1	.	TRBJ2-7	many	CASSPSQGSYEQYF	TGTGCCAGCAGCCCCTCCCAGGGTTCCTACGAGCAGTACTTC
TRBV5-1	TRBD2	TRBJ2-7	.	CASRPLREGPYEQYF	TGCGCCAGCAGGCCACTGCGGGAGGGGCCCTACGAGCAGTACTTC
TRBV10-3	.	TRBJ2-3	.	CAISVGQDTDTQYF	TGTGCCATCAGTGTTGGGCAAGACACAGATACGCAGTATTTT
TRBV5-4	TRBD1	TRBJ2-1	once	CASSLGGQGVGNEQFF	TGTGCCAGCAGCTTGGGGGGACAGGGGGTCGGGAATGAGCAGTTCTTC
TRBV6-6	TRBD2	TRBJ2-5	.	CASSSGTSWRETQYF	TGTGCCAGCAGTTCTGGGACTAGCTGGAGAGAGACCCAGTACTTC
TRBV28	.	TRBJ2-4	few	CASSTLIQNIQYF	TGTGCCAGCAGTACCCTCATCCAAAACATTCAGTACTTC
TRBV29-1	.	TRBJ2-7	.	CSVDMERTYEQYF	TGCAGTGTTGACATGGAACGTACCTACGAGCAGTACTTC
TRBV6-2/TRBV6-3	.	TRBJ1-1	many	CASSSPPLQGDNTEAFF	TGTGCCAGCAGTTCTCCGCCCTTACAGGGAGATAACACTGAAGCTTTCTTT
TRBV11-3	TRBD1	TRBJ2-2	many	CASSLRDRGLTGELFF	TGTGCCAGCAGCTTACGGGACAGGGGTTTGACCGGGGAGCTGTTTTTT
TRBV12-5	.	TRBJ2-1	few	CASGIADRNEQFF	TGTGCTAGTGGGATCGCGGACCGGAATGAGCAGTTCTTC
TRBV2	.	TRBJ2-3	.	CASSAGTYTDTQYF	TGTGCCAGCAGTGCAGGGACTTACACAGATACGCAGTATTTT
TRBV12-3/TRBV12-4	.	TRBJ1-4	few	CASSFNEKLFF	TGTGCCAGCAGCTTTAATGAAAAACTGTTTTTT